The rows below give T cell receptor beta chains drawn from one sample of a study of T cell repertoires in cytomegalovirus infection. TCRdb used MiXCR to reprocess the reads, holding one entry per CDR3 protein. The sample includes roughly 200,000 distinct CDR3 sequences, approximately 18% of them seen just once. What was sequenced was CD8+ T cells from PBMCs. Receptor source: a human donor in good health (CMV status not recorded). Some clones in this sample may be carry-over from other donors' samples. Each CDR3 is given with its conserved first and last residue. The order of the fields is V gene, D gene, clone size, J gene, CDR3 protein, CDR3 DNA. The D gene is left open where the match is weak. Only some rows state a clone size, as once, few, many or a class for expanded clones.

TRBV6-2/TRBV6-3	-	few	TRBJ1-1	CASSILQDLNTEAFF	TGTGCCAGCAGTATCCTACAAGACTTGAACACTGAAGCTTTCTTT
TRBV7-2	TRBD1	once	TRBJ2-5	CASSLRSGTGSSGETQYF	TGTGCCAGCAGCTTAAGGTCCGGGACAGGGTCTTCGGGGGAGACCCAGTACTTC
TRBV12-5	-	-	TRBJ1-1	CASGPSGTNTEAFF	TGTGCTAGTGGTCCCTCCGGGACGAACACTGAAGCTTTCTTT
TRBV5-4	-	few	TRBJ2-5	CASSTDPFQETQYF	TGTGCCAGCAGCACTGACCCTTTCCAAGAGACCCAGTACTTC
TRBV7-2	TRBD2	few	TRBJ2-7	CASSRPGTIDEQYF	TGTGCCAGCAGCCGACCCGGGACTATCGACGAGCAGTACTTC
TRBV7-9	-	-	TRBJ2-3	CAPTRASGTDTQYF	TGTGCCCCGACCCGGGCTAGCGGCACAGATACGCAGTATTTT
TRBV6-6	TRBD1	-	TRBJ2-7	CASSIDRGGAYEQYF	TGTGCCAGCAGCATCGACAGGGGGGGGGCCTACGAGCAGTACTTC
TRBV6-2/TRBV6-3	-	few	TRBJ1-2	CASSYAGTASDGYTF	TGTGCCAGCAGTTACGCGGGTACGGCTTCAGATGGCTACACCTTC
TRBV4-3	-	-	TRBJ2-3	CASSQAPGTWDTQYF	TGCGCCAGCAGCCAAGCCCCCGGGACTTGGGATACGCAGTATTTT
TRBV7-6	-	-	TRBJ2-7	CASSLLSRTYEQYF	TGTGCCAGCAGCTTACTCAGCAGGACCTACGAGCAGTACTTC
TRBV10-3	TRBD1	few	TRBJ1-1	CAIREGGLPWF	TGTGCCATCAGAGAAGGGGGCCTACCATGGTTT
TRBV7-2	-	-	TRBJ2-1	CASSSAGNEQFF	TGTGCCAGCAGCTCAGCGGGCAATGAGCAGTTCTTC
TRBV7-2	-	many	TRBJ2-7	CASSSVGNEQYF	TGTGCCAGCAGCTCAGTTGGTAACGAGCAGTACTTC
TRBV6-1	TRBD1	-	TRBJ2-2	CASGLVRQGPNTGELFF	TGTGCCAGCGGGCTTGTAAGACAGGGCCCGAACACCGGGGAGCTGTTTTTT
TRBV7-8	-	many	TRBJ1-2	CASSFGTVYGYTF	TGTGCCAGCAGCTTTGGAACAGTCTATGGCTACACCTTC
TRBV28	-	few	TRBJ2-7	CASSMGLSSYEQYF	TGTGCCAGCAGCATGGGACTCAGCTCCTACGAGCAGTACTTC
TRBV29-1	-	-	TRBJ2-5	CSVQQDGATQYF	TGCAGCGTTCAACAGGACGGGGCGACCCAGTACTTC
TRBV19	-	-	TRBJ2-5	CASSIPSRRAQETQYF	TGTGCCAGTAGTATCCCCAGTCGGCGGGCCCAAGAGACCCAGTACTTC
TRBV14	-	-	TRBJ1-1	CASSQVTGMATEAFF	TGTGCCAGCAGCCAAGTTACAGGGATGGCAACTGAAGCTTTCTTT
TRBV6-2/TRBV6-3	-	-	TRBJ2-7	CASSYYRPYEQYF	TGTGCCAGCAGTTATTACCGGCCCTACGAGCAGTACTTC